This TCR beta chain was found in a study of cytomegalovirus exposure and HLA in healthy donors. CDR3 size: 13 residues. The ends were cut back, 4 bases at V and 3 bases at J, with 10 bases in the middle. Germline CDR1 is WNHNN and CDR2 is SYGVQD (reference sequence). Whole-study findings and limits: In a later analysis, HLA-associated TCR beta chains were more clonally expanded than equally common others. In vitro testing confirmed a few CMV-associated chains as specific for CMV antigens. Earlier analysis found most TCR beta V segments productive about 90% or about 30% of the time.

Worth noting for this clone: What it binds is not known.

Vbeta (60) and Jbeta (13) primers were used in the PCR. Produced via immunoSEQ multiplex PCR; TCRdb's table is partial and in-frame only. Here the sample spans tens of thousands of clones, about three quarters being singletons. Sequenced sample: PBMCs. This receptor was identified in a female donor in good health and CMV-seronegative. V usage is TRBV10-1 and J usage is TRBJ2-7; tentatively, D is TRBD2 (6 bases). In nucleotides, the CDR3 is TGCGCCAGCAGTGGGGGAGGCCTCTACGAGCAGTACTTC. Translating gives CASSGGGLYEQYF.